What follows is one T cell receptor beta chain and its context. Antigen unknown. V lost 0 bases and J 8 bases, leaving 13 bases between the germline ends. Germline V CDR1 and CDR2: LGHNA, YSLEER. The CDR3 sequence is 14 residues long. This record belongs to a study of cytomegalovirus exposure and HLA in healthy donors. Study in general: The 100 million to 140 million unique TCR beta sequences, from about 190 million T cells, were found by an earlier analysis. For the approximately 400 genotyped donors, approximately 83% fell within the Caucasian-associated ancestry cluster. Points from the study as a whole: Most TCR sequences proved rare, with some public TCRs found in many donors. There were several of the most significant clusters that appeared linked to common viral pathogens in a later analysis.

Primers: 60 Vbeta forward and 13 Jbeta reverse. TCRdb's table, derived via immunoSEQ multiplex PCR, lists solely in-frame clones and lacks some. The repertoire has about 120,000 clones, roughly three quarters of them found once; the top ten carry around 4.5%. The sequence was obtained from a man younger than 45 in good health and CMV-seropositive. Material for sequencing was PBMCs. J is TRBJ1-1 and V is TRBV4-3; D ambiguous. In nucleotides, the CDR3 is TGCGCCAGCAGCCAAGAGTTCGGGGAGTACGAAGCTTTCTTT. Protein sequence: CASSQEFGEYEAFF.